The clone carrying this T cell receptor beta chain was observed many times. The data derive from a study of early T cells in non-severe SARS-CoV-2 infection. Study at large: Unsorted whole-blood RNA was sequenced in bulk, leaving chains unpaired.

One entry per CDR3 protein results from TCRdb running MiXCR on the 5' RACE reads. The table lists 69,000 or so distinct CDR3 sequences, less than 15% of them singletons. The clonotype comes from an adult who was a healthcare worker with PCR-confirmed SARS-CoV-2 infection or an uninfected control (not recorded which). Sequencing was performed on whole blood.

CDR3 sequence: CASSTQTGSYGYTF. The CDR3 region has the DNA TGTGCCAGTAGTACCCAGACAGGGTCTTATGGCTACACCTTC. The chain recombines TRBV19 with TRBJ1-2; 7 positions agree with TRBD1. CDR3 length: 14 amino acids. From germline, CDR1 is LNHDA and CDR2 SQIVND (reference sequence). Losses at the gene ends were 4 bases for V and 5 bases for J; bases not matched to a gene: 7. Full variable domain (remainder filled in from reference TRBV19 and TRBJ1-2): DGGITQSPKYLFRKEGQNVTLSCEQNLNHDAMYWYRQDPGQGLRLIYYSQIVNDFQKGDIAEGYSVSREKKESFPLTVTSAQKNPTAFYLCASSTQTGSYGYTFGSGTRLTVV.